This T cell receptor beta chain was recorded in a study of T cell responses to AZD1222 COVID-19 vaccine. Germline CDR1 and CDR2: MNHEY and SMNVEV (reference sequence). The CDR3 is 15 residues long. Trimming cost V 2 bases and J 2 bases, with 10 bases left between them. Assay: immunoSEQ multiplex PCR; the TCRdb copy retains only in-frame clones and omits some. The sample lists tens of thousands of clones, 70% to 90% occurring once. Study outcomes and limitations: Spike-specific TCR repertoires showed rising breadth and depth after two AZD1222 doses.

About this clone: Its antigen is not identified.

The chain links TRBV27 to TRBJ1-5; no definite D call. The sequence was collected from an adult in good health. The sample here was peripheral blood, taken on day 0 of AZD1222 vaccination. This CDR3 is CASSLEGIGNQPQHF. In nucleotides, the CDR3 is TGTGCCAGCAGTTTAGAAGGCATTGGCAATCAGCCCCAGCATTTT.